These 10 T cell receptor beta chains were sequenced from one sample in a study of shared clonotypes between healthy human individuals. TCRdb keeps only in-frame clones here, not all; method: immunoSEQ multiplex PCR. The sample lists 740,000 or so clones; about 80% were seen once. The sample taken for sequencing was memory CD4+ T cells sorted from blood. Subset defined: CD45RA-negative fraction. These receptors originate from a woman in her twenties or thirties in good health.

The rearrangement uses TRBV9 and TRBJ2-1; the D gene is possibly TRBD2 (5 bases). The CDR3 runs 14 residues. Trimming cost V 4 bases and J 7 bases, with 15 bases left between them. Germline V lookup: CDR1 SGDLS, CDR2 YYNGEE. The CDR3 region is CASSPRSRGNEQFF. In DNA form, the CDR3 reads TGTGCCAGCAGCCCTAGGTCACGAGGGAATGAGCAGTTCTTC.

The V gene is TRBV5-1, the J gene TRBJ2-7; 12 bases map to TRBD2. This CDR3 is 16 amino acids long. The germline gives CDR1 SGHRS, CDR2 YFSETQ. After removal of 2 bases from V and 2 bases from J, the junction contained 5 bases not matched to a gene. The DNA for the CDR3 is TGCGCCAGCAGCTTCTCACTAGCGGGAGGCGCCTACGAGCAGTACTTC. Protein sequence: CASSFSLAGGAYEQYF.

The V call is TRBV14, the J call TRBJ2-7; no clear D. The germline CDR1 and CDR2 sequences are SGHDN and FVKESK. The CDR3 contains 11 residues. Trimming stripped 3 bases from V and 6 bases from J, with 6 bases between. The CDR3 DNA reads TGTGCCAGCAGCCACACGGGCGAGCAGTACTTC. Protein sequence: CASSHTGEQYF.

The chain is built from TRBV11-2 and TRBJ1-5; no clear D gene. Germline V CDR1 and CDR2: SGHAT, FQNNGV. V lost 5 bases and J 3 bases, leaving 11 bases between the germline ends. The CDR3 extends over 14 amino acids. The CDR3 nucleotides read TGTGCCAGCAGCCTCACAGACAACAATCAGCCCCAGCATTTT. The encoded protein is CASSLTDNNQPQHF. Supplemented by reference TRBV11-2 and TRBJ1-5, the full variable domain reads EAGVAQSPRYKIIEKRQSVAFWCNPISGHATLYWYQQILGQGPKLLIQFQNNGVVDDSQLPKDRFSAERLKGVDSTLKIQPAKLEDSAVYLCASSLTDNNQPQHFGDGTRLSIL.

This clone has only a few counts. J is TRBJ2-3 and V is TRBV4-1, with 7 bases that match TRBD1. V lost 1 base and J lost 0; bases outside the gene matches: 7. This CDR3 is 17 amino acids long. Germline CDR1 reads MGHRA; CDR2 reads YSYEKL. The CDR3 coding sequence is TGCGCCAGCAGCCAAGCTTTGGGACAGACTAGCACAGATACGCAGTATTTT. Encoded protein: CASSQALGQTSTDTQYF.

This clone was found a few times. The chain couples TRBV5-4 to TRBJ1-1; the match to TRBD1 covers 8 bases. Germline V gene lookup returns CDR1 SGHNT and CDR2 YYREEE (reference sequence). CDR3 length equals 15 residues. The V and J ends lost 0 bases and 4 bases, in that order; junction bases with no gene match: 5. This CDR3 is CASSLGDTGGTEAFF. The CDR3 coding sequence is TGTGCCAGCAGCTTGGGCGATACAGGGGGCACTGAAGCTTTCTTT.

The chain carries TRBV6-5 and TRBJ1-3, with unresolved D. With 6 bases removed from V and 0 bases from J, the gap between germline ends came to 12 bases. The germline V gene has CDR1 MNHEY and CDR2 SVGAGI. This CDR3 contains 15 residues. This chain's CDR3 is CASRPNGDSGNTIYF. The DNA for the CDR3 is TGTGCCAGCAGACCCAACGGAGACTCTGGAAACACCATATATTTT.

The chain is built from TRBV6-5 and TRBJ2-5; D could derive from TRBD1 or TRBD2 (5 bases each). V lost 0 bases to trimming and J lost 1 base, with 9 bases between them. In germline, CDR1 is MNHEY, CDR2 SVGAGI. There are 15 residues in the CDR3. The CDR3 is CASSYSTGGQETQYF. CDR3 nucleotide sequence: TGTGCCAGCAGTTACTCCACAGGAGGCCAAGAGACCCAGTACTTC.

The V gene is TRBV10-1, the J gene TRBJ2-1; TRBD2 agrees at 7 bases. With 2 bases clipped from V and 3 bases from J, the junction kept 10 bases outside the gene matches. The CDR3 runs 17 residues. Per germline, CDR1 WNHNN and CDR2 SYGVQD (reference sequence). The DNA for the CDR3 is TGCGCCAGCAGTGAGGTCTTGGCGGGAGAGAACTACAATGAGCAGTTCTTC. Translated, it gives CASSEVLAGENYNEQFF.

V and J are TRBV5-6 and TRBJ1-1, with D perhaps TRBD1 (6 bases). V lost 3 bases and J 10 bases, leaving 19 bases between the germline ends. The length of the CDR3 is 14 residues. The germline V gene has CDR1 SGHDT and CDR2 YYEEEE. CDR3 DNA: TGTGCCAGCAGCTCTTCGGGGGGCGCGAAGGGAGCTTTCTTT. Translated, it gives CASSSSGGAKGAFF.